The 14 T cell receptor beta chains below were found in one sample sequenced in a study of T cells after yellow fever vaccination. TCRdb reanalysed the 5' RACE reads using MiXCR and keeps one entry per CDR3 protein. The data show approximately 510,000 distinct CDR3 sequences, with just over 20% seen just once and 15% to 20% held by the top ten. This material consisted of PBMCs, taken roughly 20 days after the first yellow fever vaccination. The receptors originated from a man aged 18 to 30 who received the YFV17D yellow fever vaccine.

This clonotype was seen only once. The gene calls are TRBV10-3 and TRBJ2-7; no reliable D call. Trimming pared 10 bases from V and 3 bases from J, leaving 10 bases between. The CDR3 has 11 amino acids. The germline V gene encodes CDR1 ENHRY and CDR2 SYGVKD. The CDR3 DNA reads TGTGCCACCCGAGTCAACTACGAGCAGTACTTC. Translation gives CATRVNYEQYF.

This clonotype was seen a handful of times. This sequence joins TRBV5-1 and TRBJ1-5; weak D call: TRBD1 (5 bases). Trimming shortened V by 0 bases and J by 7 bases, and 11 bases separated the two germline ends. The germline V gene has CDR1 SGHRS and CDR2 YFSETQ. This CDR3 region has 14 residues. CDR3 sequence: CASSLEGVWQPQHF. The CDR3 nucleotides are TGCGCCAGCAGCTTGGAAGGGGTCTGGCAGCCCCAGCATTTT.

This clonotype was picked up a small number of times. This chain uses TRBV11-3 with TRBJ2-7; D might be TRBD1 or TRBD2, each matching 6 bases. Germline CDR1 reads SGHNT; CDR2 reads YENEEA. Trimming took 3 bases from V and 2 from J, leaving 17 bases between them. This CDR3 comprises 16 residues. The DNA of the CDR3 is TGTGCCAGCAGCTTCCCCCTCCTCGGGGGCCCCTACGAGCAGTACTTC. Its translation is CASSFPLLGGPYEQYF.

This clonotype was found a few times. The chain carries TRBV4-1 and TRBJ2-7; D is possibly TRBD2 (6 bases). Germline V gene lookup returns CDR1 MGHRA and CDR2 YSYEKL. The CDR3 runs 16 residues. V was shortened by 1 base and J by 0 bases, with 13 bases between the two germline ends. As DNA, the CDR3 is TGCGCCAGCAGCCAAGGTACTGGGGGGAGCTCCTACGAGCAGTACTTC. It codes for CASSQGTGGSSYEQYF.

The chain carries TRBV4-1 and TRBJ2-1; D unclear. CDR1 is MGHRA and CDR2 is YSYEKL in the germline V gene. The CDR3 runs to 15 residues. Between the trimmed V and J ends, which lost 2 bases and 2 bases, there was a span of 10 bases. The CDR3 sequence is CASSQRVVAYNEQFF. The CDR3 DNA reads as TGCGCCAGCAGCCAAAGGGTAGTTGCCTACAATGAGCAGTTCTTC.

This clonotype showed up just a few times. The V gene is TRBV7-2, the J gene TRBJ2-1; the match to TRBD2 covers 9 bases. J was trimmed by 7 bases and V by 1 base; bases with no gene match: 5. The CDR3 extends over 15 amino acids. Germline V lookup: CDR1 SGHTA, CDR2 FQGNSA. The CDR3 DNA sequence: TGTGCCAGCAGCTTAGATCTAGCGGGGAAGAATGAGCAGTTCTTC. This codes for CASSLDLAGKNEQFF.

The chain is built from TRBV7-6 and TRBJ1-1; the D gene is possibly TRBD1 (6 bases). The V and J ends lost 5 bases and 4 bases respectively, with 11 bases between them. The CDR3 spans 13 residues. CDR1 is SGHVS and CDR2 is FNYEAQ in the germline V gene. The chain's CDR3 is CASSRTAITEAFF. The DNA for the CDR3 is TGTGCCAGCAGCCGGACAGCCATCACTGAAGCTTTCTTT.

This clonotype has a handful of counts. The V and J genes are TRBV20-1 and TRBJ2-2; TRBD2 matches at 7 bases. The CDR3 has 12 residues. V gave up 3 bases and J gave up 6 bases; unmatched junction bases: 1. CDR1 is DFQATT and CDR2 is SNEGSKA in the germline V gene (reference sequence). This CDR3 is CSASLAAGELFF. The CDR3 DNA reads as TGCAGTGCTAGTCTAGCGGCCGGGGAGCTGTTTTTT.

The gene calls are TRBV7-6 and TRBJ2-3; D ambiguous. Trimming shortened V by 2 bases and J by 4 bases, and 13 bases separated the two germline ends. In germline, CDR1 is SGHVS, CDR2 FNYEAQ. CDR3 length: 15 residues. The CDR3 DNA is TGTGCCAGCAGCTTAAGACGAGACGGGCCAGATACGCAGTATTTT. Protein sequence: CASSLRRDGPDTQYF.

The CDR3 bases are TGTGCCAGCAGCTTGAGGTGGCTAGCGGGGGGGCAGGTTGTCTACAATGAGCAGTTCTTC. This sequence encodes CASSLRWLAGGQVVYNEQFF. The chain employs TRBV5-4 and TRBJ2-1; 12 bases are shared with TRBD2. CDR3 size: 20 residues. Germline values: CDR1 SGHNT, CDR2 YYREEE (reference sequence). After removal of 1 base from V and 3 bases from J, the junction contained 14 bases not matched to a gene.

There are many counts of this clonotype. This sequence joins TRBV7-6 and TRBJ1-3; D gene ambiguous. The CDR3 extends over 14 amino acids. Germline V CDR1 and CDR2: SGHVS, FNYEAQ. The V end was cut by 0 bases, the J end by 2 bases, with 5 bases between. CDR3 bases: TGTGCCAGCAGCTTAGCCGGACCTGGAAACACCATATATTTT. Protein: CASSLAGPGNTIYF. The full variable domain, in which reference TRBV7-6 and TRBJ1-3 provide the parts outside the CDR3, is GAGVSQSPRYKVTKRGQDVALRCDPISGHVSLYWYRQALGQGPEFLTYFNYEAQQDKSGLPNDRFSAERPEGSISTLTIQRTEQRDSAMYRCASSLAGPGNTIYFGEGSWLTVV.

This clonotype has more than one count but fewer than ten. V and J are TRBV4-1 and TRBJ1-1; no reliable D call. V gave up 4 bases and J gave up 8 bases, with 17 bases separating them. The CDR3 length is 14 residues. CDR1 and CDR2 from the germline V gene are MGHRA and YSYEKL. The CDR3 region is CASSLLLGSEEAFF. The CDR3 DNA is TGCGCCAGCAGCCTACTACTTGGGTCAGAAGAAGCTTTCTTT.

This clonotype has a handful of counts. The chain employs TRBV4-1 and TRBJ1-2, with D possibly TRBD1 on 6 matching bases. Looked up from germline, CDR1 is MGHRA and CDR2 is YSYEKL. V lost 0 bases and J lost 5, with 19 bases in between. The CDR3 has 17 amino acids. In DNA, the CDR3 is TGCGCCAGCAGCCAAGACACAGGGTCTAGCCCAGGGTATGGCTACACCTTC. Amino acid sequence: CASSQDTGSSPGYGYTF.

V gene TRBV5-1 combines with J gene TRBJ2-3; tentative D call: TRBD1 (6 bases). In germline, CDR1 is SGHRS, CDR2 YFSETQ. The CDR3 totals 17 residues. V gave up 2 bases and J gave up 2 bases, with 18 bases separating them. CDR3 amino acids: CASSFPRGSQVTDTQYF. In DNA, the CDR3 is TGCGCCAGCAGCTTTCCCAGGGGCTCGCAAGTCACAGATACGCAGTATTTT. The full variable domain, with the rest looked up from reference TRBV5-1 and TRBJ2-3, is KAGVTQTPRYLIKTRGQQVTLSCSPISGHRSVSWYQQTPGQGLQFLFEYFSETQRNKGNFPGRFSGRQFSNSRSEMNVSTLELGDSALYLCASSFPRGSQVTDTQYFGPGTRLTVL.